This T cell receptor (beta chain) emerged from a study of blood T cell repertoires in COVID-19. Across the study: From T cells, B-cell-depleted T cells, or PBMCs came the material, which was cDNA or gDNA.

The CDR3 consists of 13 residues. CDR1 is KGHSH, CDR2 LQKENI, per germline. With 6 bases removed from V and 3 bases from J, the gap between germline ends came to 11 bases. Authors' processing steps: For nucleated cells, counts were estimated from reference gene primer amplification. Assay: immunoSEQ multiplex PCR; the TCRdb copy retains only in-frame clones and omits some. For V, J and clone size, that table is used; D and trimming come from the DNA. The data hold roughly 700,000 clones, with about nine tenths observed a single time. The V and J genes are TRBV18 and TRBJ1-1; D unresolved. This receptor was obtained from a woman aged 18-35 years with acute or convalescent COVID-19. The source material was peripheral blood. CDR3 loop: CASSQLRDTEAFF. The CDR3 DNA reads TGTGCCAGCTCTCAGCTGCGGGACACTGAAGCTTTCTTT.